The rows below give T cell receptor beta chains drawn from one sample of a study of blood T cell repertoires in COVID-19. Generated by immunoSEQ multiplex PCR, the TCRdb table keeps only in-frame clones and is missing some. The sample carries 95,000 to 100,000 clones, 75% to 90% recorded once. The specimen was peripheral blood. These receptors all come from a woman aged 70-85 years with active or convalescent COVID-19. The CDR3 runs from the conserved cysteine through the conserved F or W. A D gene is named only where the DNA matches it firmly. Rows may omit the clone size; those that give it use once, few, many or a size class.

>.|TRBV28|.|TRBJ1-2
CASSLRRGVYGYTF
TGTGCCAGCAGTTTGCGACGGGGAGTCTATGGCTACACCTTC
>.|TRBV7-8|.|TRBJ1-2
CASSLGLVNNYGYTF
TGTGCCAGCAGCTTGGGCTTAGTAAATAACTATGGCTACACCTTC
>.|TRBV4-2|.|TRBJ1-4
CASSLSPQGNNEKLFF
TGTGCCAGCAGCCTCTCTCCCCAGGGCAATAATGAAAAACTGTTTTTT
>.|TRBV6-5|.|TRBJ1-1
CASSRNREAFF
TGTGCCAGCAGCCGAAACAGGGAAGCTTTCTTT
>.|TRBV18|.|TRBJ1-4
CASSPPTSGGNEKLFF
TGTGCCAGCTCACCACCGACTAGCGGGGGTAATGAAAAACTGTTTTTT
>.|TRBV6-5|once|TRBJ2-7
CASSQDRGAYEQYF
TGTGCCAGCAGTCAGGACAGAGGGGCCTACGAGCAGTACTTC
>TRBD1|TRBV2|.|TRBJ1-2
CASIARGQGLSGYTF
TGTGCCAGCATCGCTCGGGGACAGGGTCTCAGCGGCTACACCTTC
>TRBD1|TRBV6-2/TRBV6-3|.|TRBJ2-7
CASSYGDREYEQYF
TGTGCCAGCAGTTACGGGGACAGGGAGTACGAGCAGTACTTC
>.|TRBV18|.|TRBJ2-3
CASSGREGGTDTQYF
TGTGCCAGCTCAGGACGGGAAGGTGGCACAGATACGCAGTATTTT
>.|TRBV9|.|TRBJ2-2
CASSVDLAGTGELFF
TGTGCCAGCAGCGTAGACCTAGCTGGCACCGGGGAGCTGTTTTTT
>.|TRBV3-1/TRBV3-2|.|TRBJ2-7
CASSQVLRTEQYF
TGTGCCAGCAGCCAAGTTTTGCGGACTGAGCAGTACTTC
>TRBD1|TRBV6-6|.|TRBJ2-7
CASSSRDRRSYEQYF
TGTGCCAGCAGTAGCCGGGACAGGAGATCCTACGAGCAGTACTTC
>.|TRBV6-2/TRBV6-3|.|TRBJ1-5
CASSYPAGSPQHF
TGTGCCAGCAGTTACCCGGCAGGATCGCCCCAGCATTTT
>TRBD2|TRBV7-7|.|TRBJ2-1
CASSLARTSGRDNEQFF
TGTGCTAGCAGCTTAGCCCGGACTAGCGGGAGGGACAATGAGCAGTTCTTC
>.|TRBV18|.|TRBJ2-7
CASSPLAETYEQYF
TGTGCCAGCTCACCACTGGCGGAGACCTACGAGCAGTACTTC
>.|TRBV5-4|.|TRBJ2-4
CASSLGKNSKNIQYF
TGTGCCAGCAGCTTGGGTAAAAATTCTAAAAACATTCAGTACTTC
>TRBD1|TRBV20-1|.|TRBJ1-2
CSASPGQGYSNYGYTF
TGCAGTGCTAGTCCGGGACAGGGCTATAGTAACTATGGCTACACCTTC
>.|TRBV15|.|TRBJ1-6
CATAYPGSPLHF
TGTGCCACCGCATACCCCGGTTCACCCCTCCACTTT
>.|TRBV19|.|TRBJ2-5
CASSISPGAMETQYF
TGTGCCAGTAGTATCTCCCCAGGGGCGATGGAGACCCAGTACTTC
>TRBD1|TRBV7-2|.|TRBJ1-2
CASRPTTGGGGGYTF
TGTGCCAGCAGACCCACGACAGGGGGAGGGGGTGGCTACACCTTC
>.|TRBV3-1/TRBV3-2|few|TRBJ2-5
CASSQAQGFETQYF
TGTGCCAGCAGCCAAGCCCAGGGCTTTGAGACCCAGTACTTC
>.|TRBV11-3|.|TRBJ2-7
CASSLANYEQYF
TGTGCCAGCAGCTTAGCAAACTACGAGCAGTACTTC
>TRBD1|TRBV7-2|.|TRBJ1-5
CASSSTDRGHQPQHF
TGTGCCAGCAGCTCAACCGACAGGGGGCATCAGCCCCAGCATTTT
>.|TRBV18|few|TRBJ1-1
CASSPRQRNTEAFF
TGTGCCAGCTCACCACGACAAAGGAACACTGAAGCTTTCTTT
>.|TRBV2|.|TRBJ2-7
CASTSDSHISYEQYF
TGTGCCAGCACCTCGGACAGCCACATTTCCTACGAGCAGTACTTC
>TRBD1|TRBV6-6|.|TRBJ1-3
CASTETDRVSTIYF
TGTGCCAGCACCGAAACAGACAGGGTTAGCACCATATATTTT
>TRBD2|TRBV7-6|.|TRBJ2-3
CASSLVLAGEWYF
TGTGCCAGCAGCTTAGTCCTAGCGGGAGAATGGTATTTT
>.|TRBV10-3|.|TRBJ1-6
CAISDSRQVYSPLHF
TGTGCCATCAGTGACTCCCGACAGGTATATTCACCCCTCCACTTT
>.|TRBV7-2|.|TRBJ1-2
CASSLDGGNYGYTF
TGTGCCAGCAGCTTAGACGGGGGGAACTATGGCTACACCTTC
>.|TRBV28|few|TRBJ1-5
CASSLSAGYSNQPQHF
TGTGCCAGCAGTTTATCCGCGGGTTATAGCAATCAGCCCCAGCATTTT
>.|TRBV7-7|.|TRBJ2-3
CASSLAQGQGTYTDTQYF
TGTGCTAGCAGCTTAGCGCAGGGCCAGGGAACCTACACAGATACGCAGTATTTT
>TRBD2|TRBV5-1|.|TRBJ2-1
CASSFGSSGALYNEQFF
TGCGCCAGCAGCTTTGGAAGTAGCGGGGCCCTTTACAATGAGCAGTTCTTC
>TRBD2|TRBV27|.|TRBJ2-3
CASRELAGFTDTQYF
TGTGCCAGCAGGGAACTAGCGGGGTTCACAGATACGCAGTATTTT
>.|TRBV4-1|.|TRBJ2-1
CASSLFRGLEQFF
TGCGCCAGCAGCCTTTTTCGAGGGTTAGAGCAGTTCTTC
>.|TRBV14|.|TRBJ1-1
CASSQGPGTEAFF
TGTGCCAGCAGCCAAGGCCCGGGGACTGAAGCTTTCTTT
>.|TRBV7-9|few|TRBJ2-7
CASSRVGVEQYF
TGTGCCAGCAGCCGTGTAGGGGTCGAGCAGTACTTC
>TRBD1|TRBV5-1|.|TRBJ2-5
CASSSQGAAETQYF
TGCGCCAGCAGCTCACAGGGGGCCGCAGAGACCCAGTACTTC
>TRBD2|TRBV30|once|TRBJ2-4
CAWSSGGLAKNIQYF
TGTGCCTGGAGTAGCGGGGGGTTAGCCAAAAACATTCAGTACTTC
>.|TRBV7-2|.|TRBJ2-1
CASSLTDLAPWEQFF
TGTGCCAGCAGCTTAACGGACTTGGCACCTTGGGAGCAGTTCTTC
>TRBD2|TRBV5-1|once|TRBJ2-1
CASSLRGSSAGGVYNEQFF
TGCGCCAGCAGCTTGAGAGGATCGTCAGCGGGGGGGGTTTACAATGAGCAGTTCTTC
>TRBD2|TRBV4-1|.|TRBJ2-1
CASSQVTSGWYNEQFF
TGCGCCAGCAGCCAAGTGACTAGCGGTTGGTACAATGAGCAGTTCTTC